This T cell receptor beta chain was recorded in a study of tumor-infiltrating lymphocytes in glioblastoma multiforme (dated by TCRdb to between 2016 and 2019). About the investigation overall: Whether intratumoral genomic heterogeneity fosters TIL diversity was tested through joint investigation of somatic mutations, TIL diversity and immune response activity.

The research as a whole found: T cells were not sorted into functional subsets, and such sorting was noted by the authors as a future improvement. RNA-based TCR sequencing may distort clone frequencies because T cells carry unequal numbers of TCR transcripts. Only one glioblastoma patient was included in the TCR and somatic mutation analysis, limiting generalizability.

The CDR3 runs 12 amino acids, cysteine and phenylalanine included. Only the CDR3 DNA is retained, 36 bases long and in frame from the first base. V and J lose 3 bases and 10 bases, and a span of 7 bases separates them. In the germline V gene, CDR1 corresponds to ENHRY and CDR2 to SYGVKD. TCRB libraries were constructed from RNA through three rounds of nested multiplex PCR following a modified ARM-PCR protocol with multiple V-beta primers and a C-beta primer. TCRB-specific cDNA was synthesized from 0.45 to 0.5 ug total RNA with ProtoScript II Reverse Transcriptase and a C-beta primer. The description of the TCRB libraries did not include any unique molecular identifiers. In the third PCR, barcodes and adapters were added over about 25 cycles using Deep VentR (exo-) polymerase, and bands of 250-500 bp were then gel purified. An Illumina HiSeq 2500 generating 250 bp paired-end reads was used to sequence the TCRB libraries. Turning to the authors' computational methods: The reads were cleaned with Trimmomatic, merged with FLASH and assigned V, D and J segments with MiGEC before being analyzed in VDJtools. VDJtools was used to calculate the Shannon-Wiener diversity index, which quantified repertoire diversity. TCRdb redid the processing of the public reads, applying fastp at Q25 and MiXCR, and retained in-frame beta chains. Merged by CDR3 protein, the rows form single entries marked with the most common genes and DNA. These V and J calls derive from TCRdb rather than the authors' analysis. This sample gives roughly 13,000 distinct CDR3 sequences in total; 64% of them show up just once. In total, the top ten clones hold less than 35% of the sample.

For each of the roughly 9 tumor samples, the AllPrep DNA/RNA mini kit was used to purify genomic DNA and total RNA simultaneously. OD 260/280 ratios above 1.9 and RNA integrity numbers above 6.5 were observed for all RNA. A remark on this clonotype: The antigen it binds to is not known. No clone much larger than this one lies a single base away; base qualities are absent.

The clonotype was recovered from a male donor with glioblastoma. The sequence is built from TRBV10-3 and TRBJ1-6, with an unclear D gene assignment. Sequencing was done on a sample of brain tumor tissue. CDR3 reads: CAISDVESPLHF. At the DNA level, the sequence is TGTGCCATCAGTGATGTGGAATCACCCCTCCACTTT.